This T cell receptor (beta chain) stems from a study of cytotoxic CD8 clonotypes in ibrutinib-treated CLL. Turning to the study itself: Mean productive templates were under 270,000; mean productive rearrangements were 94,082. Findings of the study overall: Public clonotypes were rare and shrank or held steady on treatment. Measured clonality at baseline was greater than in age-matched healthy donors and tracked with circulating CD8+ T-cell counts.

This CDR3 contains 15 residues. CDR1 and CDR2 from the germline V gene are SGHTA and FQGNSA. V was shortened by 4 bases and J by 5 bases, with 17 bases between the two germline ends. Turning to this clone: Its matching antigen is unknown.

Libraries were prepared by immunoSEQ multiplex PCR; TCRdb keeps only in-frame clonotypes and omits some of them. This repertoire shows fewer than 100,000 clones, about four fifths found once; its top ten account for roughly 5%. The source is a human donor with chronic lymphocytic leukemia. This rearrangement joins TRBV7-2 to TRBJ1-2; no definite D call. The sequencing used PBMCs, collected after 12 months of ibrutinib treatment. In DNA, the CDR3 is TGTGCCAGCAGCTCACATCCTCCCAAGGGTTATGGCTACACCTTC. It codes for CASSSHPPKGYGYTF.